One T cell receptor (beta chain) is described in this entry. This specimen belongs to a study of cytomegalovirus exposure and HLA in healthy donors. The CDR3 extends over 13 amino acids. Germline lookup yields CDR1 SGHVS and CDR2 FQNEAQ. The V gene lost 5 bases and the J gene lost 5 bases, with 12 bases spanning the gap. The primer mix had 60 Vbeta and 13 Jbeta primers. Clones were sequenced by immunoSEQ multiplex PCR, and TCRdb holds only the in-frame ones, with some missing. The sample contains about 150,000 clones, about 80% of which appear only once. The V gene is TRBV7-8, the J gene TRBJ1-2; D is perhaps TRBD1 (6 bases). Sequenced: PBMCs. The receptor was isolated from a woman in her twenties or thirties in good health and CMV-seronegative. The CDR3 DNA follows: TGTGCCAGCAGCGTAACAGGGAAGTATGGCTACACCTTC. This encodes CASSVTGKYGYTF. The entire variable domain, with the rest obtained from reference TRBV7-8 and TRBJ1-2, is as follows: GAGVSQSPRYKVAKRGQDVALRCDPISGHVSLFWYQQALGQGPEFLTYFQNEAQLDKSGLPSDRFFAERPEGSVSTLKIQRTQQEDSAVYLCASSVTGKYGYTFGSGTRLTVV.